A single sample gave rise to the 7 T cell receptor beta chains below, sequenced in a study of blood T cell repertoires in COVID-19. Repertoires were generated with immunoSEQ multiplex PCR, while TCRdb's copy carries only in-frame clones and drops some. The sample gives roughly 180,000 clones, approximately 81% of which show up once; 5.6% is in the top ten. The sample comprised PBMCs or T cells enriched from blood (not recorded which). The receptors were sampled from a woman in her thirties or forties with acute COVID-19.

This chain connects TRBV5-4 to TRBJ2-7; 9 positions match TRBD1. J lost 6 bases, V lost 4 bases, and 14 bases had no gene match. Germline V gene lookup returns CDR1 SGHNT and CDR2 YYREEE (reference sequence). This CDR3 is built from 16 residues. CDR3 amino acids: CASSPAGQGGSGEQYF. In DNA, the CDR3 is TGTGCCAGCAGCCCCGCGGGACAGGGAGGAAGCGGCGAGCAGTACTTC.

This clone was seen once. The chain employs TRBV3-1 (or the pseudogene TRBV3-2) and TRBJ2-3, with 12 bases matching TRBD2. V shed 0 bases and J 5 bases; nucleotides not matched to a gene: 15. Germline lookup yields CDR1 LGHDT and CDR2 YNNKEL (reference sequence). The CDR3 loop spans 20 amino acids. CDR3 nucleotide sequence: TGTGCCAGCAGCCAAGAATGGACTAGCGGGGAGCTCTCCCTCGGAGATACGCAGTATTTT. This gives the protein CASSQEWTSGELSLGDTQYF.

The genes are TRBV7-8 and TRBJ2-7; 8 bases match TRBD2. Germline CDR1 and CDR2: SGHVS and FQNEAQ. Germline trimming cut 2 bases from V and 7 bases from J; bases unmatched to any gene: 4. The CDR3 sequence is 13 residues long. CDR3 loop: CASSLLAGAEQYF. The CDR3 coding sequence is TGTGCCAGCAGCTTACTAGCGGGTGCGGAGCAGTACTTC.

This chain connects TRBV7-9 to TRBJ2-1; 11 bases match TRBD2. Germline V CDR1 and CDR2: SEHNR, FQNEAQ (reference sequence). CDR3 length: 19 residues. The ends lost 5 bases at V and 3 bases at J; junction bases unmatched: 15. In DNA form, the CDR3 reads TGTGCCAGCAGCATGACCCCGGTTCCTAGCGGGAGGATCTACAATGAGCAGTTCTTC. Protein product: CASSMTPVPSGRIYNEQFF.

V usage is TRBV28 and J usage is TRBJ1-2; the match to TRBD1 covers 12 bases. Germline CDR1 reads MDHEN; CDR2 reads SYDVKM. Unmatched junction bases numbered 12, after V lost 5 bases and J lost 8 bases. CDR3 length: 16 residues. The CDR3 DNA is TGTGCCAGCAGTCCCCGGGGACAGGGGGCGTTAGAAGGCTACACCTTC. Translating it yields CASSPRGQGALEGYTF.

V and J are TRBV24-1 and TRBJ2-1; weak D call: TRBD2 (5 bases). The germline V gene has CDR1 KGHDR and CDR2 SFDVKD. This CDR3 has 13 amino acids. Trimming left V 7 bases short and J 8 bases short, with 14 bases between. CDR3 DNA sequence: TGTGCCACCAGGCCGCGGGCGGGCGATGAGCAGTTCTTC. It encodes CATRPRAGDEQFF.

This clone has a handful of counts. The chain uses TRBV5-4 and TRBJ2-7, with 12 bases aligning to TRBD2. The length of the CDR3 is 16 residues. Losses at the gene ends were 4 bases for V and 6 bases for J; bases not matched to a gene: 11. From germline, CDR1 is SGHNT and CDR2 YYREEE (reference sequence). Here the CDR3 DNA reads TGTGCCAGCAGCCTGGGGGCTAGCGGGAGGGCCGGCGAGCAGTACTTC. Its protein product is CASSLGASGRAGEQYF.